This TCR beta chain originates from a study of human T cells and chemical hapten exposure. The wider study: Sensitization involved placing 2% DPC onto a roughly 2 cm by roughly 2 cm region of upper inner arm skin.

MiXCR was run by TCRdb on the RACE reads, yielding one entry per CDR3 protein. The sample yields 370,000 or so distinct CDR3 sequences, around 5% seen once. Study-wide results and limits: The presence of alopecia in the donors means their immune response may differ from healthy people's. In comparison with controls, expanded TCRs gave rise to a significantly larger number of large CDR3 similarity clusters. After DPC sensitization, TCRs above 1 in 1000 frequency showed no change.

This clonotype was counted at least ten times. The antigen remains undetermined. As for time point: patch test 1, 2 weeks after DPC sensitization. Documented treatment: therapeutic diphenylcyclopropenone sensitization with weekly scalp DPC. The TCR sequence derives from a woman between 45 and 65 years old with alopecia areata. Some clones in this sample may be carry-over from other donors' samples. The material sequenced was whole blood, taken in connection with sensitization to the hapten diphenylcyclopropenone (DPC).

The CDR3, as DNA: TGTGCCAGCAGTGACGGCACCGGTGAAGCTTTCTTT. Its translation is CASSDGTGEAFF. This chain joins TRBV6-4 and TRBJ1-1; no clear D gene. CDR3 length equals 12 residues. Germline lookup yields CDR1 MRHNA and CDR2 SNTAGT. V dropped 2 bases and J dropped 7 bases, with 8 bases sitting between them.